One and the same sample provided the 3 T cell receptor beta chains below, sequenced in a study. Assay: immunoSEQ multiplex PCR; the TCRdb copy retains only in-frame clones and omits some. This table has approximately 53,000 clones, 80% to 95% appearing once. Sequencing input: PBMCs. These receptors came from a man in his forties or fifties with rheumatoid arthritis.

The rearrangement joins TRBV7-3 to TRBJ1-1, with a tentative D call TRBD1 (6 bases). This CDR3 has 14 residues. With 5 bases removed from V and 0 bases from J, the gap between germline ends came to 10 bases. Germline loops: CDR1 SGHTA, CDR2 FQGTGA. CDR3 sequence: CASSPQGMNTEAFF. The CDR3 coding sequence is TGTGCCAGCAGCCCACAGGGCATGAACACTGAAGCTTTCTTT.

The gene calls are TRBV7-2 and TRBJ1-1; 7 nucleotides match TRBD1. Losses at the gene ends were 5 bases for V and 4 bases for J; bases not matched to a gene: 7. Looked up from germline, CDR1 is SGHTA and CDR2 is FQGNSA. The CDR3 extends over 14 amino acids. CDR3 sequence (DNA): TGTGCCAGCAGCGCCTCAGGGGGTCTCACTGAAGCTTTCTTT. Its protein is CASSASGGLTEAFF.

The gene calls are TRBV5-1 and TRBJ2-1; 8 bases are a match to TRBD2. V lost 2 bases to trimming and J lost 0 bases; unmatched junction nucleotides: 10. Germline V CDR1 and CDR2: SGHRS, YFSETQ. The CDR3 covers 18 residues. CDR3 nucleotide sequence: TGCGCCAGCAGCTTTCTGTCACTAGCGGCGAGCTCCTACAATGAGCAGTTCTTC. Translation gives CASSFLSLAASSYNEQFF.